These T cell receptor beta chains were read from a single sample in a study of T cell repertoires in cytomegalovirus infection. Antigens for these TCRs are unknown. TCRdb reanalysed the reads using MiXCR and keeps one entry per CDR3 protein. The sample records some 800,000 distinct CDR3 sequences, approximately 32% being singletons. The sample was cultured CD8+ T cells from PBMCs, taken from culture after CMV antigen stimulation. The receptors derive from a human donor in good health (CMV status not recorded). Some clones in this sample may be carry-over from other donors' samples. Each CDR3 is given with its conserved first and last residue. The order of the fields is J gene, clone size, V gene, D gene, CDR3 protein, CDR3 DNA. A D gene is named only where the DNA matches it firmly. Some rows mark clone size as missing; the rest say once, few, many or name a class of expanded clone.

J gene: TRBJ2-1
clone size: .
V gene: TRBV6-4
D gene: TRBD2
CDR3 protein: CASSSLGGAYNEQFF
CDR3 DNA: TGTGCCAGCAGTTCCTTGGGGGGGGCCTACAATGAGCAGTTCTTC

J gene: TRBJ1-1
clone size: few
V gene: TRBV7-9
D gene: .
CDR3 protein: CASSSIWGGKNTEAFF
CDR3 DNA: TGTGCCAGCAGCTCCATATGGGGGGGGAAGAACACTGAAGCTTTCTTT

J gene: TRBJ2-5
clone size: .
V gene: TRBV12-3/TRBV12-4
D gene: TRBD1
CDR3 protein: CASTDRGPETQYF
CDR3 DNA: TGTGCCAGCACCGACAGGGGTCCGGAGACCCAGTACTTC

J gene: TRBJ2-7
clone size: .
V gene: TRBV6-2/TRBV6-3
D gene: TRBD1
CDR3 protein: CASSYLDRAGEQYF
CDR3 DNA: TGTGCCAGCAGTTACCTGGACAGGGCTGGGGAGCAGTACTTC

J gene: TRBJ1-2
clone size: .
V gene: TRBV29-1
D gene: .
CDR3 protein: CSVEDYRKNYGYTF
CDR3 DNA: TGCAGCGTTGAAGATTATAGGAAAAACTATGGCTACACCTTC

J gene: TRBJ2-3
clone size: many
V gene: TRBV7-9
D gene: .
CDR3 protein: CASSLASSTDTQYF
CDR3 DNA: TGTGCCAGCAGCTTGGCCTCTAGCACAGATACGCAGTATTTT

J gene: TRBJ2-1
clone size: few
V gene: TRBV12-3/TRBV12-4
D gene: TRBD1
CDR3 protein: CASTGGVYNEQFF
CDR3 DNA: TGTGCCAGTACAGGGGGCGTTTACAATGAGCAGTTCTTC

J gene: TRBJ1-5
clone size: .
V gene: TRBV20-1
D gene: .
CDR3 protein: CSARDLRDSKFQHF
CDR3 DNA: TGCAGTGCTAGAGATCTTCGGGACTCAAAGTTCCAGCATTTT

J gene: TRBJ2-4
clone size: .
V gene: TRBV2
D gene: .
CDR3 protein: CATYRVAKNIQYF
CDR3 DNA: TGTGCAACCTACCGGGTAGCCAAAAACATTCAGTACTTC

J gene: TRBJ2-2
clone size: few
V gene: TRBV7-9
D gene: .
CDR3 protein: CASRGTPVFRGELFF
CDR3 DNA: TGTGCCAGCAGAGGGACACCAGTGTTTCGGGGGGAGCTGTTTTTT

J gene: TRBJ2-1
clone size: few
V gene: TRBV19
D gene: .
CDR3 protein: CASSMIRQYNEQFF
CDR3 DNA: TGTGCCAGTAGTATGATCAGACAGTACAATGAGCAGTTCTTC

J gene: TRBJ2-2
clone size: .
V gene: TRBV5-6
D gene: .
CDR3 protein: CASSPLVLLSTGELFF
CDR3 DNA: TGTGCCAGCAGCCCACTGGTCCTTCTATCCACCGGGGAGCTGTTTTTT

J gene: TRBJ1-2
clone size: once
V gene: TRBV2
D gene: .
CDR3 protein: CASSESKGGYGYTF
CDR3 DNA: TGTGCCAGCAGTGAAAGTAAGGGAGGCTATGGCTACACCTTC

J gene: TRBJ1-5
clone size: .
V gene: TRBV10-3
D gene: .
CDR3 protein: CAISESIQGFSNQPQHF
CDR3 DNA: TGTGCCATCAGTGAGTCGATTCAGGGGTTTAGCAATCAGCCCCAGCATTTT

J gene: TRBJ2-7
clone size: .
V gene: TRBV12-3/TRBV12-4
D gene: TRBD1
CDR3 protein: CASSLGLGQTIYEQYF
CDR3 DNA: TGTGCCAGCAGTCTCGGATTGGGACAGACTATCTACGAGCAGTACTTC

J gene: TRBJ2-1
clone size: many
V gene: TRBV9
D gene: TRBD1
CDR3 protein: CASSTGTGAYNEQFF
CDR3 DNA: TGTGCCAGCAGCACCGGGACAGGGGCCTACAATGAGCAGTTCTTC

J gene: TRBJ2-5
clone size: .
V gene: TRBV6-5
D gene: TRBD1
CDR3 protein: CASSLDRAKTQYF
CDR3 DNA: TGTGCCAGCAGCTTGGACAGGGCGAAGACCCAGTACTTC

J gene: TRBJ2-1
clone size: few
V gene: TRBV14
D gene: .
CDR3 protein: CASSQGGWLNEQFF
CDR3 DNA: TGTGCCAGCAGCCAAGGGGGGTGGCTCAATGAGCAGTTCTTC

J gene: TRBJ2-1
clone size: many
V gene: TRBV7-2
D gene: .
CDR3 protein: CASSLGLYNEQFF
CDR3 DNA: TGTGCCAGCAGCTTAGGGCTTTACAATGAGCAGTTCTTC

J gene: TRBJ2-1
clone size: few
V gene: TRBV19
D gene: .
CDR3 protein: CASSIQGSSYNEQFF
CDR3 DNA: TGTGCCAGTAGTATCCAGGGCAGCTCCTACAATGAGCAGTTCTTC

J gene: TRBJ2-5
clone size: few
V gene: TRBV7-6
D gene: .
CDR3 protein: CASSHRTEQETQYF
CDR3 DNA: TGTGCTAGCAGCCATCGGACAGAACAAGAGACCCAGTACTTC

J gene: TRBJ1-2
clone size: .
V gene: TRBV10-3
D gene: .
CDR3 protein: CAIRARTTYGYTF
CDR3 DNA: TGTGCCATCAGGGCCCGGACAACCTATGGCTACACCTTC

J gene: TRBJ2-3
clone size: .
V gene: TRBV27
D gene: .
CDR3 protein: CASSLRPRAGTDTQYF
CDR3 DNA: TGTGCCAGCAGTTTACGCCCGAGGGCAGGCACAGATACGCAGTATTTT

J gene: TRBJ2-1
clone size: .
V gene: TRBV6-4
D gene: .
CDR3 protein: CASSDWRNEQFF
CDR3 DNA: TGTGCCAGCAGTGACTGGCGGAATGAGCAGTTCTTC

J gene: TRBJ1-1
clone size: .
V gene: TRBV7-6
D gene: TRBD1
CDR3 protein: CASSLDPTGGNTEAFF
CDR3 DNA: TGTGCCAGCAGCTTAGATCCTACAGGGGGGAACACTGAAGCTTTCTTT

J gene: TRBJ2-1
clone size: many
V gene: TRBV7-9
D gene: TRBD1
CDR3 protein: CASSLRGQAADEQFF
CDR3 DNA: TGTGCCAGCAGCTTAAGGGGACAGGCGGCCGATGAGCAGTTCTTC

J gene: TRBJ1-3
clone size: .
V gene: TRBV12-3/TRBV12-4
D gene: .
CDR3 protein: CASSWNVGIGNTIYF
CDR3 DNA: TGTGCCAGCAGTTGGAATGTTGGGATTGGAAACACCATATATTTT

J gene: TRBJ2-3
clone size: .
V gene: TRBV12-3/TRBV12-4
D gene: .
CDR3 protein: CASSSTLPGTDTQYF
CDR3 DNA: TGTGCCAGCAGCTCCACTTTGCCCGGCACAGATACGCAGTATTTT

J gene: TRBJ1-2
clone size: .
V gene: TRBV27
D gene: .
CDR3 protein: CASSPSGGELSYGYTF
CDR3 DNA: TGTGCCAGCAGTCCCTCGGGGGGGGAGCTTAGCTATGGCTACACCTTC

J gene: TRBJ2-4
clone size: .
V gene: TRBV7-6
D gene: TRBD2
CDR3 protein: CASSLVGLAGGCGNIQYF
CDR3 DNA: TGTGCCAGCAGCTTAGTGGGACTAGCGGGGGGGTGCGGAAACATTCAGTACTTC

J gene: TRBJ1-2
clone size: few
V gene: TRBV10-3
D gene: TRBD1
CDR3 protein: CAISGTGGDYGYTF
CDR3 DNA: TGTGCCATCAGTGGAACAGGGGGCGATTATGGCTACACCTTC

J gene: TRBJ2-7
clone size: .
V gene: TRBV2
D gene: .
CDR3 protein: CASRGVPPYF
CDR3 DNA: TGTGCCAGCAGGGGGGTCCCCCCGTACTTC

J gene: TRBJ2-3
clone size: many
V gene: TRBV7-6
D gene: TRBD2
CDR3 protein: CASSSPASGEGSDTQYF
CDR3 DNA: TGTGCCAGCAGCTCACCCGCTAGCGGGGAAGGGTCAGATACGCAGTATTTT

J gene: TRBJ2-2
clone size: few
V gene: TRBV19
D gene: .
CDR3 protein: CASSISTLRAPNTGELFF
CDR3 DNA: TGTGCCAGTAGTATTTCCACCTTAAGGGCCCCGAACACCGGGGAGCTGTTTTTT

J gene: TRBJ1-4
clone size: .
V gene: TRBV28
D gene: .
CDR3 protein: CASSSHRIKLFF
CDR3 DNA: TGTGCCAGCAGTTCCCACAGGATAAAACTGTTTTTT

J gene: TRBJ2-1
clone size: few
V gene: TRBV6-5
D gene: .
CDR3 protein: CASRSLTTAMYEQFF
CDR3 DNA: TGTGCCAGCAGGAGCCTTACGACAGCTATGTATGAGCAGTTCTTC

J gene: TRBJ2-3
clone size: many
V gene: TRBV6-1
D gene: TRBD1
CDR3 protein: CASLQTGRSDTQYF
CDR3 DNA: TGTGCCAGCCTCCAGACAGGGCGGTCAGATACGCAGTATTTT

J gene: TRBJ2-2
clone size: .
V gene: TRBV4-1
D gene: .
CDR3 protein: CASSQVQKGSGELFF
CDR3 DNA: TGCGCCAGCAGCCAAGTACAGAAGGGGTCCGGGGAGCTGTTTTTT

J gene: TRBJ2-4
clone size: many
V gene: TRBV7-9
D gene: TRBD1
CDR3 protein: CASSLGNRGIQYF
CDR3 DNA: TGTGCCAGCAGCTTAGGGAACAGGGGAATTCAGTACTTC

J gene: TRBJ1-4
clone size: few
V gene: TRBV11-1
D gene: .
CDR3 protein: CASSSNDGINEKLFF
CDR3 DNA: TGTGCCAGCAGCTCAAATGACGGAATTAATGAAAAACTGTTTTTT

J gene: TRBJ1-2
clone size: few
V gene: TRBV12-3/TRBV12-4
D gene: .
CDR3 protein: CASSFSRVVDGYTF
CDR3 DNA: TGTGCCAGCAGTTTTTCCAGGGTGGTAGACGGCTACACCTTC

J gene: TRBJ2-3
clone size: .
V gene: TRBV7-3
D gene: TRBD1
CDR3 protein: CASSSGTAHTDTQYF
CDR3 DNA: TGTGCCAGCAGTTCCGGGACAGCGCACACAGATACGCAGTATTTT

J gene: TRBJ1-1
clone size: once
V gene: TRBV16
D gene: TRBD1
CDR3 protein: CATTDRATTEAFF
CDR3 DNA: TGTGCCACCACGGACAGGGCGACGACTGAAGCTTTCTTT

J gene: TRBJ2-2
clone size: few
V gene: TRBV7-2
D gene: TRBD1
CDR3 protein: CASSSVQGVTGELFF
CDR3 DNA: TGTGCCAGCAGCTCAGTACAGGGGGTTACCGGGGAGCTGTTTTTT

J gene: TRBJ2-3
clone size: few
V gene: TRBV10-3
D gene: .
CDR3 protein: CAISLETDTQYF
CDR3 DNA: TGTGCCATCAGCTTAGAGACAGATACGCAGTATTTT

J gene: TRBJ1-4
clone size: .
V gene: TRBV28
D gene: .
CDR3 protein: CASSLGQQPLDEKLFF
CDR3 DNA: TGTGCCAGCAGTCTGGGACAACAACCCTTGGATGAAAAACTGTTTTTT

J gene: TRBJ2-7
clone size: few
V gene: TRBV7-9
D gene: .
CDR3 protein: CASSLGTGVQSEQYF
CDR3 DNA: TGTGCCAGCAGCTTAGGCACAGGAGTTCAATCCGAGCAGTACTTC

J gene: TRBJ1-1
clone size: few
V gene: TRBV7-8
D gene: TRBD1
CDR3 protein: CASSLLQGEDRRNTEAFF
CDR3 DNA: TGTGCCAGCAGCTTACTACAGGGGGAGGATCGTCGGAACACTGAAGCTTTCTTT

J gene: TRBJ2-7
clone size: once
V gene: TRBV27
D gene: .
CDR3 protein: CASSPSSDTYEQYF
CDR3 DNA: TGTGCCAGCAGTCCTTCGTCAGATACCTACGAGCAGTACTTC

J gene: TRBJ1-2
clone size: .
V gene: TRBV7-9
D gene: .
CDR3 protein: CASTAPGFYGYTF
CDR3 DNA: TGTGCCAGCACAGCTCCGGGTTTCTATGGCTACACCTTC

J gene: TRBJ1-1
clone size: .
V gene: TRBV6-5
D gene: .
CDR3 protein: CASSYRLAGVNTEAFF
CDR3 DNA: TGTGCCAGCAGTTACAGATTAGCCGGAGTGAACACTGAAGCTTTCTTT

J gene: TRBJ2-1
clone size: few
V gene: TRBV15
D gene: TRBD2
CDR3 protein: CATRLAGGNEQFF
CDR3 DNA: TGTGCCACCAGGCTAGCGGGGGGCAATGAGCAGTTCTTC

J gene: TRBJ2-5
clone size: few
V gene: TRBV12-3/TRBV12-4
D gene: TRBD2
CDR3 protein: CASSLAGLAGHETQYF
CDR3 DNA: TGTGCCAGCAGTTTAGCGGGACTAGCGGGGCACGAGACCCAGTACTTC

J gene: TRBJ1-1
clone size: .
V gene: TRBV28
D gene: .
CDR3 protein: CASSLRGRMNTEAFF
CDR3 DNA: TGTGCCAGCAGTTTAAGGGGGAGAATGAACACTGAAGCTTTCTTT